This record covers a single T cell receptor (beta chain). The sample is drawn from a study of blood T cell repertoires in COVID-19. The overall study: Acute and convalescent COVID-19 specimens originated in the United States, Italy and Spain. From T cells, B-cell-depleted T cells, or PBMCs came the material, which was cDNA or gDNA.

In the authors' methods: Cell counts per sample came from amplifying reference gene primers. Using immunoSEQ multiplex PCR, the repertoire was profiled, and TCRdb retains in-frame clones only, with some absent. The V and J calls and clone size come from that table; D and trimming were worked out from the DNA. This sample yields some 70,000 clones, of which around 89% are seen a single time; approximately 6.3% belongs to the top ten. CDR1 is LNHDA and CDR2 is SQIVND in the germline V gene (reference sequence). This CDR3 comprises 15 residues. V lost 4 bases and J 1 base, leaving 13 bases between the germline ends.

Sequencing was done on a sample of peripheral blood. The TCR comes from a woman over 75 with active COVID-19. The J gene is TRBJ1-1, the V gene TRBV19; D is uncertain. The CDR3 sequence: CASSTTTGRNTEAFF. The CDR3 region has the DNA TGTGCCAGTAGTACCACTACCGGGAGGAACACTGAAGCTTTCTTT. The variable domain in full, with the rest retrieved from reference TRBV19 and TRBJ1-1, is DGGITQSPKYLFRKEGQNVTLSCEQNLNHDAMYWYRQDPGQGLRLIYYSQIVNDFQKGDIAEGYSVSREKKESFPLTVTSAQKNPTAFYLCASSTTTGRNTEAFFGQGTRLTVV.